This TCR beta chain was found in a study of T cell changes during pregnancy in multiple sclerosis. Generated by immunoSEQ multiplex PCR, the TCRdb table keeps only in-frame clones and is missing some. The data contain approximately 40,000 clones, around 92% of them singletons. The CDR3 covers 14 residues. V gave up 3 bases and J gave up 7 bases, with 12 bases separating them. From germline, CDR1 is MNHEY and CDR2 SMNVEV (reference sequence). This specimen consisted of CD8+ T cells from peripheral blood mononuclear cells, obtained in the third trimester of pregnancy. The sequence came from a female donor with multiple sclerosis, enrolled in a pregnancy study. The chain carries TRBV27 and TRBJ2-2, with D perhaps matching TRBD1 (5 bases). The CDR3 sequence: CASSFFRGDGELFF. The CDR3 bases are TGTGCCAGCAGTTTTTTTAGGGGCGACGGGGAGCTGTTTTTT.